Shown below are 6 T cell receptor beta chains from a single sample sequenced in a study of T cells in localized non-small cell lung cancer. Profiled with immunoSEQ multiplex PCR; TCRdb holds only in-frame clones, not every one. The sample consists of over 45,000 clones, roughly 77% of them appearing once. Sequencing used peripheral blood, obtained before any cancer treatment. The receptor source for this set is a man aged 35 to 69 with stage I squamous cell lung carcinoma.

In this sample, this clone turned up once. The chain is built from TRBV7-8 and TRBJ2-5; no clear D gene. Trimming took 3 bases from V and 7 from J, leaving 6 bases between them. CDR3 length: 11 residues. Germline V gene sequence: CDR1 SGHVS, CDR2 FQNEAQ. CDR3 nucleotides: TGTGCCAGCAGCTTTCGGGTGACCCAGTACTTC. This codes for CASSFRVTQYF.

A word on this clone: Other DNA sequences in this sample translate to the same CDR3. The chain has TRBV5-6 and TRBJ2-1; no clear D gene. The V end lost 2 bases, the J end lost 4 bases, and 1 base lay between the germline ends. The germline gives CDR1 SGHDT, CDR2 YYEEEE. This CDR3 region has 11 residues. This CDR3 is CASSLYNEQFF. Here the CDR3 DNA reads TGTGCCAGCAGCTTATACAATGAGCAGTTCTTC.

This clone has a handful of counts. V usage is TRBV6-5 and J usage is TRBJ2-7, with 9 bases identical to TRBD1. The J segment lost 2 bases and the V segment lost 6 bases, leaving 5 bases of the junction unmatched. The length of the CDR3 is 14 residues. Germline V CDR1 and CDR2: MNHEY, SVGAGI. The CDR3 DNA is TGTGCCAGCAGCGTGGACAGGGGCCCCTACGAGCAGTACTTC. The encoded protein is CASSVDRGPYEQYF.

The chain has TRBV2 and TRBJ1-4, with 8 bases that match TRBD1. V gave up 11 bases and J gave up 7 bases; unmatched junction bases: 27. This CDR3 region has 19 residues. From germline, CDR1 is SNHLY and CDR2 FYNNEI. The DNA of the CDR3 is TGTGCCCGCCCCGTGGTCGTTGGACAGGGAGCGCTCTTTTTTGAAAAACTGTTTTTT. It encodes CARPVVVGQGALFFEKLFF.

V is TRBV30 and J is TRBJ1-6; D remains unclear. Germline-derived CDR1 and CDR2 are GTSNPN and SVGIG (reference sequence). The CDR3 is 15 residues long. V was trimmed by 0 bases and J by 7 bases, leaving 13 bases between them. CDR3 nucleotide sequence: TGTGCCTGGAGTGTACGACCCGGGGTCAATTCACCCCTCCACTTT. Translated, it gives CAWSVRPGVNSPLHF.

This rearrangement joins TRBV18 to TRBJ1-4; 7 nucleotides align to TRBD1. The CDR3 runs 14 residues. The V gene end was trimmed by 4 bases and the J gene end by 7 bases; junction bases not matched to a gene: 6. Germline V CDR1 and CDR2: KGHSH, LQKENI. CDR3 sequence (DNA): TGTGCCAGCTCACGAGGGGGCGCGGGTGAAAAACTGTTTTTT. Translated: CASSRGGAGEKLFF.